The 28 T cell receptor beta chains in this list originate from one sample, sequenced in a study of Tregs in tolerant kidney transplant recipients. These receptors' antigens are unknown. Assay: immunoSEQ multiplex PCR; the TCRdb copy retains only in-frame clones and omits some. This repertoire shows roughly 40,000 clones, around 95% found once; its top ten account for approximately 0.39%. Source material: Tregs from blood cultured with allogeneic cells. Receptors were obtained from a human donor in good health.

The chain combines TRBV6-5 with TRBJ1-2, with D uncertain. Germline values: CDR1 MNHEY, CDR2 SVGAGI. The CDR3 is 13 residues long. V gave up 0 bases and J gave up 5 bases, with 7 bases separating them. This CDR3 is CASSYSTQYGYTF. The DNA of the CDR3 is TGTGCCAGCAGTTACTCGACTCAGTATGGCTACACCTTC.

The chain has TRBV10-3 and TRBJ2-7; 9 bases line up with TRBD1. The CDR3 covers 15 residues. Per the germline V gene, CDR1 is ENHRY and CDR2 is SYGVKD. Losses at the gene ends were 4 bases for V and 3 bases for J; bases not matched to a gene: 7. CDR3 amino acids: CAISVRDRGDYEQYF. CDR3 bases: TGTGCCATCAGTGTTCGAGACAGGGGGGACTACGAGCAGTACTTC.

This chain connects TRBV19 to TRBJ2-7; D is unclear. The length of the CDR3 is 14 residues. Germline CDR1 reads LNHDA; CDR2 reads SQIVND (reference sequence). V gave up 5 bases and J gave up 3 bases, with 14 bases separating them. The CDR3 bases are TGTGCCAGTAGTCCCCGAGGAAACCACTACGAGCAGTACTTC. Encoded protein: CASSPRGNHYEQYF.

The rearrangement joins TRBV5-1 to TRBJ1-2, with 8 bases identical to TRBD1. This CDR3 contains 15 residues. Germline-derived CDR1 and CDR2 are SGHRS and YFSETQ. V was clipped by 4 bases and J by 4 bases; unmatched bases: 9. Here the CDR3 DNA reads TGCGCCAGCAGCCCCCTGACAGGGGTGGTCTATGGCTACACCTTC. It encodes CASSPLTGVVYGYTF.

The chain employs TRBV6-6 and TRBJ1-5, with D possibly being TRBD1 (6 bases). CDR1 and CDR2 from the germline V gene are MNHNY and SVGAGI (reference sequence). Trimming took 5 bases from V and 5 from J, leaving 19 bases between them. CDR3 length: 16 amino acids. CDR3 DNA: TGTGCCAGCAGTCCCGGACAGATACTACTTCATCAGCCCCAGCATTTT. Protein: CASSPGQILLHQPQHF.

The V gene is TRBV18, the J gene TRBJ1-4; 7 bases match TRBD1. Germline V gene lookup returns CDR1 KGHSH and CDR2 LQKENI. V shed 5 bases, J shed 2 bases, and the junction held 5 bases outside the gene matches. The CDR3 contains 15 residues. The CDR3 spells CASSAQGRTNEKLFF. In DNA, the CDR3 is TGTGCCAGCTCAGCACAGGGGCGGACTAATGAAAAACTGTTTTTT.

The rearrangement uses TRBV18 and TRBJ2-2, with D unclear. The V and J ends lost 0 bases and 1 base respectively, with 3 bases between them. CDR3 length: 14 residues. Germline V gene lookup returns CDR1 KGHSH and CDR2 LQKENI. The CDR3 region is CASSPPRNTGELFF. The CDR3 region has the DNA TGTGCCAGCTCACCACCGAGGAACACCGGGGAGCTGTTTTTT.

In nucleotides, the CDR3 is TGTGCCAGCAGGATACTAGCGGGGGGGACCTACGAGCAGTACTTC. Translation gives CASRILAGGTYEQYF. This sequence joins TRBV2 and TRBJ2-7; 13 bases align to TRBD2. With V trimmed by 6 bases and J by 2 bases, 4 bases remained unmatched. Germline V CDR1 and CDR2: SNHLY, FYNNEI. The CDR3 loop spans 15 amino acids.

The chain is built from TRBV7-2 and TRBJ2-1; the match to TRBD2 covers 8 bases. Germline CDR1 SGHTA, CDR2 FQGNSA. V lost 5 bases, J lost 3 bases, and 6 bases stayed unmatched. The CDR3 loop spans 15 amino acids. As DNA, the CDR3 is TGTGCCAGCAGCCGACTAGCGAACAACTACAATGAGCAGTTCTTC. Translating gives CASSRLANNYNEQFF. Full variable domain (missing parts from reference TRBV7-2 and TRBJ2-1): GAGVSQSPSNKVTEKGKDVELRCDPISGHTALYWYRQSLGQGLEFLIYFQGNSAPDKSGLPSDRFSAERTGGSVSTLTIQRTQQEDSAVYLCASSRLANNYNEQFFGPGTRLTVL.

J is TRBJ2-2 and V is TRBV2; no clear D gene. Germline V gives CDR1 SNHLY, CDR2 FYNNEI. The CDR3 totals 13 residues. V lost 7 bases and J 7 bases, leaving 13 bases between the germline ends. CDR3 loop: CASTTGLDGELFF. The CDR3 DNA is TGTGCCAGCACCACTGGGCTGGACGGGGAGCTGTTTTTT.

V usage is TRBV5-1 and J usage is TRBJ2-1, with 8 bases aligning to TRBD2. Germline V lookup: CDR1 SGHRS, CDR2 YFSETQ. CDR3 size: 16 residues. V shed 4 bases, J shed 3 bases, and the junction held 9 bases outside the gene matches. In DNA form, the CDR3 reads TGCGCCAGCAGCGCGGGGGGTCAGGGTGGCTACAATGAGCAGTTCTTC. Translated: CASSAGGQGGYNEQFF.

The rearrangement links TRBV9 to TRBJ2-1; the match to TRBD2 covers 7 bases. V dropped 1 base and J dropped 6; count of bases not matched to a gene: 10. CDR1 is SGDLS, CDR2 YYNGEE, per germline. The CDR3 extends over 16 amino acids. The DNA for the CDR3 is TGTGCCAGCAGCGTATCTCGACTAGCCCAGAGCAATGAGCAGTTCTTC. Protein sequence: CASSVSRLAQSNEQFF.

V gene TRBV5-1 combines with J gene TRBJ2-1; D uncertain. Deletions cut 4 bases from V and 6 bases from J, with 8 bases between. CDR3 length: 12 residues. Germline V gene lookup returns CDR1 SGHRS and CDR2 YFSETQ. The chain's CDR3 is CASSTPSNEQFF. DNA of the CDR3: TGCGCCAGCAGCACCCCCTCCAATGAGCAGTTCTTC.

The chain links TRBV5-1 to TRBJ2-3; 7 bases are shared with TRBD2. The V segment lost 1 base and the J segment 0 bases; nucleotides outside the gene matches: 5. Germline V gives CDR1 SGHRS, CDR2 YFSETQ. The CDR3 has 16 amino acids. CDR3 sequence: CASSLPGGGSTDTQYF. CDR3 bases: TGCGCCAGCAGCTTGCCAGGCGGGGGAAGCACAGATACGCAGTATTTT.

The chain joins TRBV2 to TRBJ1-5; TRBD1 matches at 9 bases. V gave up 8 bases and J gave up 4 bases; unmatched junction bases: 12. Per the germline V gene, CDR1 is SNHLY and CDR2 is FYNNEI. The CDR3 covers 16 residues. CDR3 region: CASLHSFDRGNQPQHF. CDR3 DNA: TGTGCCAGCCTACATTCATTCGACAGGGGGAATCAGCCCCAGCATTTT.

This clone was seen only once. The chain uses TRBV5-1 and TRBJ2-7, with 9 bases that match TRBD1. The CDR3 has 15 residues. Per the germline V gene, CDR1 is SGHRS and CDR2 is YFSETQ. V was pared by 4 bases and J by 3 bases, with 8 bases of the junction left unmatched. The CDR3 loop reads CASSRPGQGLYEQYF. In nucleotides, the CDR3 is TGCGCCAGCAGCCGGCCGGGACAGGGTCTCTACGAGCAGTACTTC.

The chain employs TRBV6-1 and TRBJ2-1; D not certain. Germline lookup yields CDR1 MNHNS and CDR2 SASEGT. Trimming left V 5 bases short and J 3 bases short, with 5 bases between. The CDR3 runs to 12 residues. This chain's CDR3 is CASSTNYNEQFF. The CDR3 bases are TGTGCCAGCAGTACTAACTACAATGAGCAGTTCTTC.

The chain recombines TRBV7-9 with TRBJ2-5; D ambiguous. V lost 5 bases and J lost 2, with 6 bases in between. The CDR3 runs 12 residues. Germline CDR1 and CDR2: SEHNR and FQNEAQ (reference sequence). CDR3 sequence reads: CASSHSQETQYF. In DNA form, the CDR3 reads TGTGCCAGCAGCCACAGTCAAGAGACCCAGTACTTC.

V and J are TRBV5-4 and TRBJ2-3, with 7 bases aligning to TRBD1. The germline gives CDR1 SGHNT, CDR2 YYREEE (reference sequence). The CDR3 sequence is 15 residues long. Losses at the gene ends were 4 bases for V and 0 bases for J; bases not matched to a gene: 5. CDR3 sequence (DNA): TGTGCCAGCAGCCCTCCGGGACAGAGCACAGATACGCAGTATTTT. Its translation: CASSPPGQSTDTQYF. Using reference TRBV5-4 and TRBJ2-3 for the parts outside the CDR3, the full variable domain is ETGVTQSPTHLIKTRGQQVTLRCSSQSGHNTVSWYQQALGQGPQFIFQYYREEENGRGNFPPRFSGLQFPNYSSELNVNALELDDSALYLCASSPPGQSTDTQYFGPGTRLTVL.

This rearrangement joins TRBV7-9 to TRBJ1-1; D perhaps matches TRBD1 (5 bases). The V and J ends lost 5 bases and 1 base respectively, with 17 bases between them. The CDR3 is 16 amino acids. Germline V gives CDR1 SEHNR, CDR2 FQNEAQ (reference sequence). The CDR3 nucleotides are TGTGCCAGCAGCCCCAGGGAACCCCAGTGGAACACTGAAGCTTTCTTT. This sequence encodes CASSPREPQWNTEAFF.

This sequence joins TRBV11-3 and TRBJ2-3; 11 bases fit TRBD2. V shed 5 bases and J 3 bases; nucleotides not matched to a gene: 4. CDR3 size: 15 residues. Germline V gives CDR1 SGHNT, CDR2 YENEEA. The DNA for the CDR3 is TGTGCCAGCAGCCATACTAGCGGGAGAACAGATACGCAGTATTTT. Protein sequence: CASSHTSGRTDTQYF.

In this sample, this clone turned up once. This rearrangement joins TRBV27 to TRBJ1-1, with a possible D match to TRBD1 (5 bases). V shed 3 bases and J shed 0 bases, with 17 bases lying between them. Germline values: CDR1 MNHEY, CDR2 SMNVEV (reference sequence). CDR3 size: 17 residues. The CDR3 sequence is CASSFDPPTDLNTEAFF. CDR3 bases: TGTGCCAGCAGTTTCGATCCCCCGACAGATTTGAACACTGAAGCTTTCTTT.

The chain is built from TRBV5-1 and TRBJ2-1; the match to TRBD2 covers 10 bases. Germline loops: CDR1 SGHRS, CDR2 YFSETQ. CDR3 length: 15 amino acids. Trimming at V came to 6 bases and at J to 8 bases, leaving 11 bases not matched to a gene. CDR3 nucleotides: TGCGCCAGCACCCCTCTAGCGGGGGTATTTGATGAGCAGTTCTTC. Its protein is CASTPLAGVFDEQFF.

The V and J genes are TRBV19 and TRBJ2-6; no definite D call. The CDR3 covers 15 residues. The ends were cut back, 3 bases at V and 0 bases at J, with 6 bases in the middle. CDR1 is LNHDA, CDR2 SQIVND, per germline (reference sequence). Written as DNA, the CDR3 is TGTGCCAGTAGTATCCGGTCCTCTGGGGCCAACGTCCTGACTTTC. As protein: CASSIRSSGANVLTF.

The gene calls are TRBV5-5 and TRBJ2-5; D gene ambiguous. Trimming pared 4 bases from V and 0 bases from J, leaving 13 bases between. Germline V gene sequence: CDR1 SGHKS, CDR2 YYEKEE (reference sequence). CDR3 length: 15 residues. The DNA for the CDR3 is TGTGCCAGCAGCCCCGCCCCAGGTTACCAAGAGACCCAGTACTTC. Translated, it gives CASSPAPGYQETQYF.

This chain joins TRBV11-2 and TRBJ2-5; D may be TRBD1 (6 bases). This CDR3 spans 14 amino acids. CDR1 and CDR2 from the germline V gene are SGHAT and FQNNGV. The V and J ends lost 7 bases and 2 bases respectively, with 14 bases between them. The CDR3 loop is CASNTGSLQETQYF. DNA of the CDR3: TGTGCCAGCAATACAGGGTCCCTTCAAGAGACCCAGTACTTC.

V is TRBV6-1 and J is TRBJ1-1; D gene unclear. The CDR3 runs to 16 residues. Trimming removed 6 bases at V and 4 bases at J, with 21 bases between. Per the germline V gene, CDR1 is MNHNS and CDR2 is SASEGT. CDR3 amino acids: CASRESLTSRSTEAFF. CDR3 coding DNA: TGTGCCAGCAGAGAAAGTCTTACGTCTAGATCCACTGAAGCTTTCTTT.

The chain combines TRBV7-9 with TRBJ1-5; possibly TRBD1 for D (6 bases). CDR3 length: 16 residues. Looked up from germline, CDR1 is SEHNR and CDR2 is FQNEAQ (reference sequence). V lost 5 bases to trimming and J lost 6 bases, with 20 bases between them. In nucleotides, the CDR3 is TGTGCCAGCAGCGCAATGAGGGGGGCAGGGTTTCAGCCCCAGCATTTT. This translates into CASSAMRGAGFQPQHF.